This is a list of T cell receptor beta chains from one sample in a study of blood T cell repertoires in COVID-19. Here immunoSEQ multiplex PCR was the method, and the copy in TCRdb shows in-frame clones only, minus some. The sample holds approximately 260,000 clones, around 87% seen once. The sequencing sample was made of PBMCs or T cells enriched from blood (not recorded which). The origin of the receptors is a woman aged 25-40 years with acute COVID-19. The CDR3 runs from the conserved cysteine through the conserved F or W. A D gene is named only where the DNA matches it firmly. Clone size is given for some rows only: seen once, a few or many times, or a class if the clone is expanded.

>-|TRBV19|TRBJ2-5|-
CASRSPPETQYF
TGTGCCAGTAGGAGCCCCCCAGAGACCCAGTACTTC
>-|TRBV2|TRBJ2-2|TRBD2
CASSGAAGLAGDAGELFF
TGTGCCAGCAGCGGCGCTGCCGGACTAGCGGGAGACGCCGGGGAGCTGTTTTTT
>-|TRBV2|TRBJ2-3|-
CASCRGDSTDTQYF
TGTGCCAGCTGCCGCGGGGATTCCACAGATACGCAGTATTTT
>-|TRBV3-1/TRBV3-2|TRBJ1-2|-
CASSQVGGSYGYTF
TGTGCCAGCAGCCAAGTGGGCGGGAGCTATGGCTACACCTTC
>-|TRBV28|TRBJ1-6|TRBD1
CASSFNRGYYNSPLHF
TGTGCCAGCAGTTTTAACAGGGGGTACTATAATTCACCCCTCCACTTT
>-|TRBV3-1/TRBV3-2|TRBJ1-5|-
CASSQLPGDQPQHF
TGTGCCAGCAGCCAATTACCGGGTGATCAGCCCCAGCATTTT
>-|TRBV29-1|TRBJ2-6|TRBD2
CSVEDGGRLAGARRIF
TGCAGCGTTGAAGATGGGGGGAGGCTAGCGGGAGCCCGCCGGATTTTC
>-|TRBV9|TRBJ2-3|-
CASNSKGGDTDTQYF
TGTGCCAGCAACTCAAAAGGGGGGGACACAGATACGCAGTATTTT
>-|TRBV11-1|TRBJ2-1|-
CASTYGGHEQFF
TGTGCCAGCACCTACGGTGGTCATGAGCAGTTCTTC
>-|TRBV6-5|TRBJ2-7|-
CASSISGTGYEQYF
TGTGCCAGCAGTATAAGCGGGACAGGCTACGAGCAGTACTTC
>-|TRBV3-1/TRBV3-2|TRBJ1-2|-
CASSQGRGGGYTF
TGTGCCAGCAGCCAAGGGAGGGGTGGGGGCTACACCTTC
>-|TRBV18|TRBJ2-3|-
CASSPTGDTQYF
TGTGCCAGCTCACCTACGGGGGATACGCAGTATTTT
>-|TRBV5-4|TRBJ2-1|-
CASSLMSGGYNEQFF
TGTGCCAGCAGCTTGATGTCAGGCGGGTACAATGAGCAGTTCTTC
>-|TRBV7-3|TRBJ2-3|TRBD2
CASSQSGGATDTQYF
TGTGCCAGCAGCCAAAGCGGGGGGGCCACAGATACGCAGTATTTT
>once|TRBV28|TRBJ1-2|TRBD1
CASSLRQGGGYTF
TGTGCCAGCAGCCTAAGACAGGGTGGTGGCTACACCTTC
>once|TRBV28|TRBJ2-5|-
CASCFGQETQYF
TGTGCCAGCTGTTTCGGGCAAGAGACCCAGTACTTC
>-|TRBV20-1|TRBJ2-7|-
CSVADLDEQYF
TGCAGTGTGGCGGACTTGGACGAGCAGTACTTC
>few|TRBV21-1|TRBJ1-6|-
CASASLAGLNSPLHF
TGTGCCAGCGCATCTCTCGCGGGACTTAATTCACCCCTCCACTTT
>-|TRBV7-3|TRBJ2-7|TRBD2
CASREDGGSYEQYF
TGTGCCAGCAGGGAAGACGGGGGGTCCTACGAGCAGTACTTC
>-|TRBV2|TRBJ2-1|TRBD2
CASSVPGLAGEQFF
TGTGCCAGCAGTGTTCCGGGACTAGCGGGGGAGCAGTTCTTC
>-|TRBV9|TRBJ2-3|-
CASSESGTDTQYF
TGTGCCAGCAGCGAATCAGGTACAGATACGCAGTATTTT
>-|TRBV15|TRBJ1-2|TRBD1
CATSRDHRQGAGGYTF
TGTGCCACCAGCAGAGATCATCGACAGGGGGCAGGTGGCTACACCTTC
>-|TRBV7-6|TRBJ2-2|-
CASSLSKGQANTGELFF
TGTGCCAGCAGCTTATCTAAGGGGCAAGCGAACACCGGGGAGCTGTTTTTT
>-|TRBV24-1|TRBJ2-5|TRBD2
CATSGSGLGETQYF
TGTGCCACCAGTGGTTCGGGACTAGGGGAGACCCAGTACTTC
>-|TRBV28|TRBJ2-2|TRBD2
CASSMAGLAGGPIGELFF
TGTGCCAGCAGTATGGCGGGACTAGCGGGGGGGCCGATCGGGGAGCTGTTTTTT
>-|TRBV2|TRBJ2-1|TRBD2
CAGTGTGGGYNEQFF
TGTGCCGGGACCGGGACTGGGGGGGGCTACAATGAGCAGTTCTTC
>-|TRBV12-3/TRBV12-4|TRBJ1-2|TRBD1
CASSATGDGYTF
TGTGCCAGCAGTGCGACAGGGGATGGCTACACCTTC
>-|TRBV27|TRBJ2-7|TRBD1
CPLPGQGNEQYF
TGTCCCTTGCCGGGACAGGGTAACGAGCAGTACTTC
>-|TRBV9|TRBJ2-2|TRBD2
CASSARTSGTGELFF
TGTGCCAGCAGCGCCCGCACTAGCGGCACCGGGGAGCTGTTTTTT
>few|TRBV9|TRBJ1-3|-
CASSLGGRAGSGNTIYF
TGTGCCAGCAGCTTGGGTGGCAGAGCGGGCTCTGGAAACACCATATATTTT